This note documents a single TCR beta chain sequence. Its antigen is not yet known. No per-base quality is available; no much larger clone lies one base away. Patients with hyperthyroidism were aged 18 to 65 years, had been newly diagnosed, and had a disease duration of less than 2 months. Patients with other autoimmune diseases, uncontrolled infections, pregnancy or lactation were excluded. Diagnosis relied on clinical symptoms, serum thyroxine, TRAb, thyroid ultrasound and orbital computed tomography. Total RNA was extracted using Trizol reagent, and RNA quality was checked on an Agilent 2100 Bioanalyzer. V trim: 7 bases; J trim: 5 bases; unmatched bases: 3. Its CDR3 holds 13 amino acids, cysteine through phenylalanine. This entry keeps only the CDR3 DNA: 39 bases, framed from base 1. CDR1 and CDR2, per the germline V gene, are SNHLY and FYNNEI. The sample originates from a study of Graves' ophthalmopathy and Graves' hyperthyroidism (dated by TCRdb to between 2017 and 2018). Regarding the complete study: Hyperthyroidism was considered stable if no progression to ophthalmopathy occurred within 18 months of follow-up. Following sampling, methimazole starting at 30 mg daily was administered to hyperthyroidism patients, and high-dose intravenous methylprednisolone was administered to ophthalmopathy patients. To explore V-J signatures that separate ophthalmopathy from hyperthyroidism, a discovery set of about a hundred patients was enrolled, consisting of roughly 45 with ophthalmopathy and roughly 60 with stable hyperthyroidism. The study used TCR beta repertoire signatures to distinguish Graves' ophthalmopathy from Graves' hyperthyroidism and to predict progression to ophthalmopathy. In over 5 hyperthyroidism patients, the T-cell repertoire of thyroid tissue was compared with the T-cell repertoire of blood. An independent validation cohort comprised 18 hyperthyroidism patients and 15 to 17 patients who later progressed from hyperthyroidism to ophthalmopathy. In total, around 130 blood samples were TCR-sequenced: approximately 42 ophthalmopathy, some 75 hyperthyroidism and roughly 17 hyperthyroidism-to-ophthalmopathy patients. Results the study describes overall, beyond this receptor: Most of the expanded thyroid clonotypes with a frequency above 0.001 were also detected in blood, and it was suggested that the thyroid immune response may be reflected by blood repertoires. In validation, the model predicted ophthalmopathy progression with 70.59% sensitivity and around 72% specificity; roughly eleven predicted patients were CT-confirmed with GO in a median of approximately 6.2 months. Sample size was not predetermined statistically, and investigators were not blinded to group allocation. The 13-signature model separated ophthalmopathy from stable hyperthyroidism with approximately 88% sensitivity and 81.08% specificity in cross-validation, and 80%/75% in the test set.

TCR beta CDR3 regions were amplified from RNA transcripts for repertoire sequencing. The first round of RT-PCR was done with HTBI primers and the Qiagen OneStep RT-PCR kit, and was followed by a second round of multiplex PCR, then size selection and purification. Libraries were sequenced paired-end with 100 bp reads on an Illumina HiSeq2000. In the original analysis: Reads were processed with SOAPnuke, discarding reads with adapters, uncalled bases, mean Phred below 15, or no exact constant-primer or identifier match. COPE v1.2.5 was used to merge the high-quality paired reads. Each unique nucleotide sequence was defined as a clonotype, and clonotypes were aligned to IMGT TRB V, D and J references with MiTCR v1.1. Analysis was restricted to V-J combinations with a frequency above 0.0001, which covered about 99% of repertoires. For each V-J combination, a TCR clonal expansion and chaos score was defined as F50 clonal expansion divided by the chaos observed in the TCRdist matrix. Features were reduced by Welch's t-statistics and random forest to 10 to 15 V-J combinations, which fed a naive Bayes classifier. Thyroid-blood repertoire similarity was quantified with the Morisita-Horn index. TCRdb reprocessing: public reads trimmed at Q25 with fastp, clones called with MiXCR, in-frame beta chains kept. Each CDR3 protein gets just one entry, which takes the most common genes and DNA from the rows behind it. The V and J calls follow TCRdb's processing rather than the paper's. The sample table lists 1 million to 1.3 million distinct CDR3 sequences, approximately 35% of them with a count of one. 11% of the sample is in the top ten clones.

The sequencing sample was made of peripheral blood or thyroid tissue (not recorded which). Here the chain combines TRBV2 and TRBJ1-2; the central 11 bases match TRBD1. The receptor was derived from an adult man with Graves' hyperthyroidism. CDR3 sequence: CASTGQGDYGYTF. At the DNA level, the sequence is TGTGCCAGCACGGGACAGGGGGATTATGGCTACACCTTC.